One and the same sample provided the 14 T cell receptor beta chains below, sequenced in a study of PD-1 blockade in classical Hodgkin lymphoma. Clones were sequenced by immunoSEQ multiplex PCR, and TCRdb holds only the in-frame ones, with some missing. The data contain more than 140,000 clones, 78% of them singletons. In every patient, relapse followed autologous stem cell transplantation, while exposure to brentuximab vedotin differed. This sample comprised peripheral blood mononuclear cells (PBMCs), obtained before the second cycle of nivolumab. These receptors came from a human donor with classical Hodgkin lymphoma.

This chain uses TRBV9 with TRBJ1-1; TRBD1 is a possible D gene (5 bases). CDR1 is SGDLS, CDR2 YYNGEE, per germline. The CDR3 is made up of 15 amino acids. The ends were cut back, 2 bases at V and 0 bases at J, with 11 bases in the middle. The CDR3 bases are TGTGCCAGCAGCGTTGGAGGACATATGAACACTGAAGCTTTCTTT. This sequence encodes CASSVGGHMNTEAFF. The variable domain in full, completed from reference TRBV9 and TRBJ1-1, reads DSGVTQTPKHLITATGQRVTLRCSPRSGDLSVYWYQQSLDQGLQFLIQYYNGEERAKGNILERFSAQQFPDLHSELNLSSLELGDSALYFCASSVGGHMNTEAFFGQGTRLTVV.

The V call is TRBV27, the J call TRBJ1-2; 7 nucleotides align to TRBD1. V lost 4 bases, J lost 3 bases, and 8 bases stayed unmatched. Germline CDR1 and CDR2: MNHEY and SMNVEV (reference sequence). This CDR3 comprises 15 residues. CDR3 protein: CASSSQTGTDYGYTF. The CDR3 nucleotides are TGTGCCAGCAGTTCCCAGACAGGGACCGACTATGGCTACACCTTC.

The table lists this clone with a few counts. The genes are TRBV18 and TRBJ2-2; 8 bases are a match to TRBD1. Germline lookup yields CDR1 KGHSH and CDR2 LQKENI. Unmatched junction bases numbered 6, after V lost 3 bases and J lost 3 bases. The CDR3 consists of 16 residues. CDR3 bases: TGTGCCAGCTCACCCCGACAGGGGAGAGACACCGGGGAGCTGTTTTTT. This sequence encodes CASSPRQGRDTGELFF.

This chain uses TRBV6-5 with TRBJ1-2, with D tentatively TRBD1 (6 bases). Germline CDR1 is MNHEY and CDR2 is SVGAGI. V lost 2 bases and J lost 4, with 17 bases in between. CDR3 length: 16 residues. CDR3 nucleotides: TGTGCCAGCAGTTACACTCAGGGGTTTTTTCTCTATGGCTACACCTTC. It is translated as CASSYTQGFFLYGYTF.

The V call is TRBV18, the J call TRBJ2-3; no definite D call. Trimming left V 3 bases short and J 3 bases short, with 13 bases between. Germline V lookup: CDR1 KGHSH, CDR2 LQKENI. This CDR3 has 15 residues. The CDR3 bases are TGTGCCAGCTCACCGCCGGGCATGCGGACAGATACGCAGTATTTT. This sequence encodes CASSPPGMRTDTQYF.

The chain links TRBV19 to TRBJ2-4, with a weak D call TRBD1 (6 bases). V lost 7 bases, J lost 9 bases, and 22 bases lay in between. This CDR3 spans 15 amino acids. Germline CDR1 and CDR2: LNHDA and SQIVND (reference sequence). The CDR3 region is CASTYGGRQVGIQYF. The CDR3 DNA reads as TGTGCCAGTACTTATGGGGGCCGACAGGTGGGCATTCAGTACTTC.

The chain carries TRBV5-1 and TRBJ1-6; no clear D gene. Germline CDR1 SGHRS, CDR2 YFSETQ. The ends were cut back, 2 bases at V and 0 bases at J, with 6 bases in the middle. CDR3 length: 15 residues. The CDR3 DNA is TGCGCCAGCAGCTTTGAGAGCTCCTATAATTCACCCCTCCACTTT. Translated: CASSFESSYNSPLHF. The whole variable domain, filled in from reference TRBV5-1 and TRBJ1-6, reads KAGVTQTPRYLIKTRGQQVTLSCSPISGHRSVSWYQQTPGQGLQFLFEYFSETQRNKGNFPGRFSGRQFSNSRSEMNVSTLELGDSALYLCASSFESSYNSPLHFGNGTRLTVT.

CDR3: CASSYIGTGGPDTQYF. CDR3 nucleotides: TGTGCCAGCAGTTACATCGGGACAGGGGGCCCAGATACGCAGTATTTT. The chain employs TRBV6-5 and TRBJ2-3; 12 bases align to TRBD1. Germline V lookup: CDR1 MNHEY, CDR2 SVGAGI. The CDR3 covers 16 residues. The J segment lost 4 bases and the V segment lost 2 bases, leaving 4 bases of the junction unmatched.

For this clone: The sample carries other DNA sequences with the same CDR3. V gene TRBV6-5 combines with J gene TRBJ2-7; D ambiguous. The CDR3 runs to 10 residues. V was clipped by 8 bases and J by 3 bases, with 5 bases between them. Germline CDR1 and CDR2: MNHEY and SVGAGI. The CDR3 sequence is CASSDYEQYF. The CDR3 DNA follows: TGTGCCAGCTCGGACTACGAGCAGTACTTC.

V is TRBV2 and J is TRBJ1-1; the D is unclear. The CDR3 is made up of 14 amino acids. Trimming stripped 3 bases from V and 7 bases from J, with 15 bases between. Germline values: CDR1 SNHLY, CDR2 FYNNEI. CDR3 sequence reads: CASSDADLGGEAFF. The CDR3 DNA reads TGTGCCAGCAGTGATGCGGATTTGGGCGGTGAAGCTTTCTTT. The entire variable domain, with the rest obtained from reference TRBV2 and TRBJ1-1, is as follows: EPEVTQTPSHQVTQMGQEVILRCVPISNHLYFYWYRQILGQKVEFLVSFYNNEISEKSEIFDDQFSVERPDGSNFTLKIRSTKLEDSAMYFCASSDADLGGEAFFGQGTRLTVV.

V is TRBV25-1 and J is TRBJ1-2; TRBD1 matches 7 bases. Germline loops: CDR1 MGHDK, CDR2 SYGVNS. This CDR3 comprises 17 residues. V shed 0 bases and J 3 bases; nucleotides not matched to a gene: 10. CDR3 amino acids: CASSEYRGKGADYGYTF. The DNA of the CDR3 is TGTGCCAGCAGTGAATATAGGGGGAAGGGGGCGGACTATGGCTACACCTTC.

This clone was observed a few times. V usage is TRBV27 and J usage is TRBJ1-5; TRBD1 matches 8 bases. The CDR3 sequence is 16 residues long. The ends lost 3 bases at V and 5 bases at J; junction bases unmatched: 9. Germline V CDR1 and CDR2: MNHEY, SMNVEV (reference sequence). This CDR3 reads CASSFRTGWPDQPQHF. DNA of the CDR3: TGTGCCAGCAGTTTTCGGACAGGGTGGCCGGATCAGCCCCAGCATTTT.

The rearrangement joins TRBV4-3 to TRBJ2-5, with 13 nucleotides matching TRBD2. CDR3 length equals 17 residues. The germline V gene has CDR1 LGHNA and CDR2 YSLEER. V lost 5 bases to trimming and J lost 1 base; unmatched junction nucleotides: 7. The CDR3 coding sequence is TGCGCCAGCAGCGCCGGACTAGCGGGAGTCCCCCAAGAGACCCAGTACTTC. Protein product: CASSAGLAGVPQETQYF.

J is TRBJ1-1 and V is TRBV6-6; TRBD1 might be the D (6 bases). Trimming pared 4 bases from V and 4 bases from J, leaving 19 bases between. The germline CDR1 and CDR2 sequences are MNHNY and SVGAGI (reference sequence). This CDR3 is built from 16 residues. CDR3 in amino acids: CASSSRGVGGPTEAFF. The CDR3 DNA is TGTGCCAGCAGTTCCCGCGGGGTCGGGGGGCCCACTGAAGCTTTCTTT.